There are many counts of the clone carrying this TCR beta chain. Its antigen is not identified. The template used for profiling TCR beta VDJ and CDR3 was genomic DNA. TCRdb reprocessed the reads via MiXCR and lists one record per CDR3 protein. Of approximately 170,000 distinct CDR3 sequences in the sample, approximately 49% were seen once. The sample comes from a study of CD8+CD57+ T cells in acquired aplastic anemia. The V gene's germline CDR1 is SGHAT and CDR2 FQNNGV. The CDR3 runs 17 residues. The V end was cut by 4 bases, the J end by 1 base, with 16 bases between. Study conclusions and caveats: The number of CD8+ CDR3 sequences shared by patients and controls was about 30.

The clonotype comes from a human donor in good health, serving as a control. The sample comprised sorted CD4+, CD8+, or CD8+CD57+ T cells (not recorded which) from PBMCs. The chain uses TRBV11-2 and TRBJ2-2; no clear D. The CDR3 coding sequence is TGTGCCAGCAGCTCATGGTATGGGCGGCTGAACACCGGGGAGCTGTTTTTT. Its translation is CASSSWYGRLNTGELFF.